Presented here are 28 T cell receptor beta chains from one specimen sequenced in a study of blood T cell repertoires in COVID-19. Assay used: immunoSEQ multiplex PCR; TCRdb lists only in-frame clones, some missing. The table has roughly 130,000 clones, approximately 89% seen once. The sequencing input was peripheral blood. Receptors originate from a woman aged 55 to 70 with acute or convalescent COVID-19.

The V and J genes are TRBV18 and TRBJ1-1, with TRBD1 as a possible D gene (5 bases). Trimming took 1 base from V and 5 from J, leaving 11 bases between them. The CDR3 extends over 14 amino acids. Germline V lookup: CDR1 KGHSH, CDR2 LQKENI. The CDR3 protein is CASSPQGQGTEAFF. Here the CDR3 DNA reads TGTGCCAGCTCACCACAGGGGCAAGGGACTGAAGCTTTCTTT.

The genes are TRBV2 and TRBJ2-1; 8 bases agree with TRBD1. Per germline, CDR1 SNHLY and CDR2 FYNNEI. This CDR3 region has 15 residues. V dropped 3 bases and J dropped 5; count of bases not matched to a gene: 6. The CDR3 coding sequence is TGTGCCAGCAGTGATAGGACAGGGTTTCACAATGAGCAGTTCTTC. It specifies CASSDRTGFHNEQFF.

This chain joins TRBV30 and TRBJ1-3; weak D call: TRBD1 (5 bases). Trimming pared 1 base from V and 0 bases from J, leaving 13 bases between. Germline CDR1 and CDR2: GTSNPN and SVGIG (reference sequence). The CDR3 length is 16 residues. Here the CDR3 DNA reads TGTGCCTGGAGTGGGAGCAGGGTCGCCTCTGGAAACACCATATATTTT. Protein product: CAWSGSRVASGNTIYF.

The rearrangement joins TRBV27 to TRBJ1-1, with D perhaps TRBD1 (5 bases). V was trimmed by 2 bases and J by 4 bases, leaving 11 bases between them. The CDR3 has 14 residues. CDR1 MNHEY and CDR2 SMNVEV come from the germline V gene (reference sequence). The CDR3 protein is CASSLTGGVTEAFF. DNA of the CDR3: TGTGCCAGCAGTTTAACTGGGGGGGTCACTGAAGCTTTCTTT.

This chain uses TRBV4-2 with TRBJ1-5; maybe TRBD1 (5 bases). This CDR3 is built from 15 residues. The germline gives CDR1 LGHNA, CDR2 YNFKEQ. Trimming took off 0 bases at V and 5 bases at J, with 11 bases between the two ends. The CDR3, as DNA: TGTGCCAGCAGCCAAGATGCACAGGTGGATCAGCCCCAGCATTTT. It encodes CASSQDAQVDQPQHF.

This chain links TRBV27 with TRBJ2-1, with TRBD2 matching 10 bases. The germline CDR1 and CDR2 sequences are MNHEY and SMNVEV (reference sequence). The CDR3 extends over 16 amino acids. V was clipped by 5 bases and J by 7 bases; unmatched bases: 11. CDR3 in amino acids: CASSRTSGPVVNEQFF. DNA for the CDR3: TGTGCCAGCAGTAGGACTAGCGGCCCCGTAGTGAATGAGCAGTTCTTC.

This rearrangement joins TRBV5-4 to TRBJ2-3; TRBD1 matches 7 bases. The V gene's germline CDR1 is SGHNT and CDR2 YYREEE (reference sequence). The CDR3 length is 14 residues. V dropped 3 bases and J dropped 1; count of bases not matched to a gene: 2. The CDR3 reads CASSWTGGTDTQYF. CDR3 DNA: TGTGCCAGCAGCTGGACAGGCGGCACAGATACGCAGTATTTT. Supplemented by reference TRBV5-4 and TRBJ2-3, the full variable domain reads ETGVTQSPTHLIKTRGQQVTLRCSSQSGHNTVSWYQQALGQGPQFIFQYYREEENGRGNFPPRFSGLQFPNYSSELNVNALELDDSALYLCASSWTGGTDTQYFGPGTRLTVL.

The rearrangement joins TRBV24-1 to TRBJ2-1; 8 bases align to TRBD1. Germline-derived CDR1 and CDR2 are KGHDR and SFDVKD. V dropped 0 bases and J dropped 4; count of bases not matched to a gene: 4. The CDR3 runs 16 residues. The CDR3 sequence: CATSDLQGAAYNEQFF. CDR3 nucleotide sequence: TGTGCCACCAGTGATTTGCAGGGGGCGGCATACAATGAGCAGTTCTTC.

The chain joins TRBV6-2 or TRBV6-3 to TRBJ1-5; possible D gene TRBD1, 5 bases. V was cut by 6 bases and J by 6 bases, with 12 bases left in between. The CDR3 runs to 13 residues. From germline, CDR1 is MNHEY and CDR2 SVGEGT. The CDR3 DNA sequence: TGTGCCAGCAGCCCACCGGGACTTCAGCCCCAGCATTTT. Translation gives CASSPPGLQPQHF.

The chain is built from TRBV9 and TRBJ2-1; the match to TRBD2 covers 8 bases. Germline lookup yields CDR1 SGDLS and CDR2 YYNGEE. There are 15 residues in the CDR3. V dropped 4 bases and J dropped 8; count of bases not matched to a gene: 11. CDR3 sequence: CASSLRGSGTYEQFF. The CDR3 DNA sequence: TGTGCCAGCAGCCTAAGGGGTAGCGGGACATATGAGCAGTTCTTC.

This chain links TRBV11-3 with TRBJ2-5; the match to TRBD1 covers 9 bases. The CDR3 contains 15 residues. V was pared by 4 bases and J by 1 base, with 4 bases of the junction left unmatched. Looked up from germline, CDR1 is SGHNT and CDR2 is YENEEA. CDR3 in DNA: TGTGCCAGCAGCTCGCGGACAGGGGCCCAAGAGACCCAGTACTTC. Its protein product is CASSSRTGAQETQYF.

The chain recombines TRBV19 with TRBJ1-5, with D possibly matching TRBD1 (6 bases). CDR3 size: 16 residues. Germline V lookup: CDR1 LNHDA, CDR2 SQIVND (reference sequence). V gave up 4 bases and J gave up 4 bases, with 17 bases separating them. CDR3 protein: CASSTRKTGDNQPQHF. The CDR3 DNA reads TGTGCCAGTAGTACCCGTAAGACAGGCGATAATCAGCCCCAGCATTTT.

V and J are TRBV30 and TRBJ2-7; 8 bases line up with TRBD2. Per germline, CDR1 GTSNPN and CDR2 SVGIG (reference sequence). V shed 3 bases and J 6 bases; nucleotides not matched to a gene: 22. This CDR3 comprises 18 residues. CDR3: CAWSVGRAFRMGRSEQYF. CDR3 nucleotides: TGTGCCTGGAGCGTCGGGAGGGCTTTCCGGATGGGGAGAAGCGAGCAGTACTTC. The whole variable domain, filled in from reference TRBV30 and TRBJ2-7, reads SQTIHQWPATLVQPVGSPLSLECTVEGTSNPNLYWYRQAAGRGLQLLFYSVGIGQISSEVPQNLSASRPQDRQFILSSKKLLLSDSGFYLCAWSVGRAFRMGRSEQYFGPGTRLTVT.

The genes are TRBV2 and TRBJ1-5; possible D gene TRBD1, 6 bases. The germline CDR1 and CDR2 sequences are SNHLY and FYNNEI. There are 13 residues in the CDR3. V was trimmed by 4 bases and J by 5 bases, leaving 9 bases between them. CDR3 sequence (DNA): TGTGCCAGCAGTGCAGGGGTCGATCAGCCCCAGCATTTT. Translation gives CASSAGVDQPQHF.

The CDR3 is CASSPTGTYGYTF. In nucleotides, the CDR3 is TGTGCCAGCAGCCCTACAGGGACCTATGGCTACACCTTC. This chain links TRBV3-1 (or the pseudogene TRBV3-2) with TRBJ1-2; D might be TRBD1 (6 bases). The CDR3 is 13 amino acids. Germline-derived CDR1 and CDR2 are LGHDT and YNNKEL (reference sequence). Between the trimmed V and J ends, which lost 4 bases and 4 bases, there was a span of 10 bases.

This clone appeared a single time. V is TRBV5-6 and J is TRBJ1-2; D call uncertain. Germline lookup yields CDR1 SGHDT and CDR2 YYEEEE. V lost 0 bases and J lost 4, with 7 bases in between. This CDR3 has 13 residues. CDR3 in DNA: TGTGCCAGCAGCTTGGATATCAGCTATGGCTACACCTTC. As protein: CASSLDISYGYTF.

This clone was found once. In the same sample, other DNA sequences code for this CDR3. The CDR3 loop is CASSQGPVNTEAFF. CDR3 in DNA: TGCGCCAGCAGCCAAGGTCCCGTGAACACTGAAGCTTTCTTT. This chain joins TRBV4-1 and TRBJ1-1, with D unresolved. This CDR3 has 14 amino acids. V dropped 1 base and J dropped 0 bases, with 6 bases sitting between them. Germline CDR1 and CDR2: MGHRA and YSYEKL.

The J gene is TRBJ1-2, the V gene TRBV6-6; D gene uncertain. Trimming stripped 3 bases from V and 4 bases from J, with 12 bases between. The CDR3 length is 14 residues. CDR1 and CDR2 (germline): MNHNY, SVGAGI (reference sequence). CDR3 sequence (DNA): TGTGCCAGCAGTTATGGAGCCGCGGGCTATGGCTACACCTTC. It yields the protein CASSYGAAGYGYTF.

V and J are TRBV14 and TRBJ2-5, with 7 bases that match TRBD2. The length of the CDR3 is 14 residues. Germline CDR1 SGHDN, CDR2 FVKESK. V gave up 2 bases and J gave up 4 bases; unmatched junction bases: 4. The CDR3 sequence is CASSQWEGLETQYF. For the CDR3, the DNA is TGTGCCAGCAGCCAATGGGAGGGGTTAGAGACCCAGTACTTC.

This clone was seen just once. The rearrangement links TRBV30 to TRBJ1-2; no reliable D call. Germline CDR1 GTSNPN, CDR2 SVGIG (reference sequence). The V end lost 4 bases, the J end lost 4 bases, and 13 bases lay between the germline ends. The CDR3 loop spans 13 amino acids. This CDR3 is CAWKLLPVYGYTF. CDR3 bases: TGTGCCTGGAAGTTACTACCGGTCTATGGCTACACCTTC. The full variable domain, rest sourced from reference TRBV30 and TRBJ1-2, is SQTIHQWPATLVQPVGSPLSLECTVEGTSNPNLYWYRQAAGRGLQLLFYSVGIGQISSEVPQNLSASRPQDRQFILSSKKLLLSDSGFYLCAWKLLPVYGYTFGSGTRLTVV.

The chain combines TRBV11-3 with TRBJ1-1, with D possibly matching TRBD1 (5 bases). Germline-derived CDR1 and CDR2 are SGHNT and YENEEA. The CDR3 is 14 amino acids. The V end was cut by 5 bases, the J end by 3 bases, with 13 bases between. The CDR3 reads CASSPQAWDTEAFF. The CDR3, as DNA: TGTGCCAGCAGCCCACAGGCATGGGACACTGAAGCTTTCTTT.

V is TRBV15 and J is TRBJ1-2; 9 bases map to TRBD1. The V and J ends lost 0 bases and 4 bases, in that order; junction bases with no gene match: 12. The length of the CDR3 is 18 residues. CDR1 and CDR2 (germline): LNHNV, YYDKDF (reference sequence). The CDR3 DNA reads TGTGCCACCAGCAGAGACGCCGGGACAGGGATCGTCGCCTATGGCTACACCTTC. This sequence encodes CATSRDAGTGIVAYGYTF.

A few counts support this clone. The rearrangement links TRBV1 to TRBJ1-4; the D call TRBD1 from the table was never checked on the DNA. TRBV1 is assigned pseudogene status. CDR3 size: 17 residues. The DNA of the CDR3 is TGCACCAGCAGCCAAGACAGGGGTGTCGGGCCGAATGAAAAACTGTTTTTT. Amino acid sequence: CTSSQDRGVGPNEKLFF.

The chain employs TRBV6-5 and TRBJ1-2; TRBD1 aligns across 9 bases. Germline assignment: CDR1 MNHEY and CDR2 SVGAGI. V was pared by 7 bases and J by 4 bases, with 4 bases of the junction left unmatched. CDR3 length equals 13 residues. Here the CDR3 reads CASTPDRGYGYTF. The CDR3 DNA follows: TGTGCCAGCACCCCGGACAGGGGCTATGGCTACACCTTC.

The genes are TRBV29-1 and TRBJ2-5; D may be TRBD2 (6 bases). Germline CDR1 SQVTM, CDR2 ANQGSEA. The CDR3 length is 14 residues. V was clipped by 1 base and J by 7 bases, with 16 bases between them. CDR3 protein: CSVEGRAGGATQYF. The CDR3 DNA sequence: TGCAGCGTTGAAGGGAGGGCCGGGGGAGCGACCCAGTACTTC.

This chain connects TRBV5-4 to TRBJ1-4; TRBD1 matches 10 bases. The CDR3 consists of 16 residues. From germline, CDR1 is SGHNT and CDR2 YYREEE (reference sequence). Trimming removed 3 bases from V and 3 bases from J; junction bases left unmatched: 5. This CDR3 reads CASSSGQGRANEKLFF. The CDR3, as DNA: TGTGCCAGCAGCTCGGGACAGGGGAGGGCTAATGAAAAACTGTTTTTT.

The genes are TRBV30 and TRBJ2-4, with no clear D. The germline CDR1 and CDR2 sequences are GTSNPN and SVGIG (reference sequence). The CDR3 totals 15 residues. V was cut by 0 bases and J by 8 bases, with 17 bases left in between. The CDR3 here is CAWSVLGSLVDIQYF. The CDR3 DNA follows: TGTGCCTGGAGTGTACTCGGGTCACTGGTGGACATTCAGTACTTC. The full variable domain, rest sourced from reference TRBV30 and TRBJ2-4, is SQTIHQWPATLVQPVGSPLSLECTVEGTSNPNLYWYRQAAGRGLQLLFYSVGIGQISSEVPQNLSASRPQDRQFILSSKKLLLSDSGFYLCAWSVLGSLVDIQYFGAGTRLSVL.

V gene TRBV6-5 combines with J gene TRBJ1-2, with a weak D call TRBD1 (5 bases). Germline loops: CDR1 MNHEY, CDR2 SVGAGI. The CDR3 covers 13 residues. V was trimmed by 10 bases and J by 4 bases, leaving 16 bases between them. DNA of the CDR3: TGTGCCACTGGGGCAGCGGGGGTCTATGGCTACACCTTC. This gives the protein CATGAAGVYGYTF.